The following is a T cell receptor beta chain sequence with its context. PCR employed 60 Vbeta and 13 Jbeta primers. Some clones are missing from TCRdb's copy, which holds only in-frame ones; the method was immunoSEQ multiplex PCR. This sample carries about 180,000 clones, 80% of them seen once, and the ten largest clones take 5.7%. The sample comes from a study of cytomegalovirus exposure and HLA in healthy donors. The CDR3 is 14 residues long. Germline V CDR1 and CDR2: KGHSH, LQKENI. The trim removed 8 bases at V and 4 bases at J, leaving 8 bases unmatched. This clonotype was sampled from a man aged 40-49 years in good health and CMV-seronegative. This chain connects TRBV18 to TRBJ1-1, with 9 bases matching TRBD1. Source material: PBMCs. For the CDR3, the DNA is TGTGCCAGCGGGGGACAGGGTAGGGTCACTGAAGCTTTCTTT. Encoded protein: CASGGQGRVTEAFF.